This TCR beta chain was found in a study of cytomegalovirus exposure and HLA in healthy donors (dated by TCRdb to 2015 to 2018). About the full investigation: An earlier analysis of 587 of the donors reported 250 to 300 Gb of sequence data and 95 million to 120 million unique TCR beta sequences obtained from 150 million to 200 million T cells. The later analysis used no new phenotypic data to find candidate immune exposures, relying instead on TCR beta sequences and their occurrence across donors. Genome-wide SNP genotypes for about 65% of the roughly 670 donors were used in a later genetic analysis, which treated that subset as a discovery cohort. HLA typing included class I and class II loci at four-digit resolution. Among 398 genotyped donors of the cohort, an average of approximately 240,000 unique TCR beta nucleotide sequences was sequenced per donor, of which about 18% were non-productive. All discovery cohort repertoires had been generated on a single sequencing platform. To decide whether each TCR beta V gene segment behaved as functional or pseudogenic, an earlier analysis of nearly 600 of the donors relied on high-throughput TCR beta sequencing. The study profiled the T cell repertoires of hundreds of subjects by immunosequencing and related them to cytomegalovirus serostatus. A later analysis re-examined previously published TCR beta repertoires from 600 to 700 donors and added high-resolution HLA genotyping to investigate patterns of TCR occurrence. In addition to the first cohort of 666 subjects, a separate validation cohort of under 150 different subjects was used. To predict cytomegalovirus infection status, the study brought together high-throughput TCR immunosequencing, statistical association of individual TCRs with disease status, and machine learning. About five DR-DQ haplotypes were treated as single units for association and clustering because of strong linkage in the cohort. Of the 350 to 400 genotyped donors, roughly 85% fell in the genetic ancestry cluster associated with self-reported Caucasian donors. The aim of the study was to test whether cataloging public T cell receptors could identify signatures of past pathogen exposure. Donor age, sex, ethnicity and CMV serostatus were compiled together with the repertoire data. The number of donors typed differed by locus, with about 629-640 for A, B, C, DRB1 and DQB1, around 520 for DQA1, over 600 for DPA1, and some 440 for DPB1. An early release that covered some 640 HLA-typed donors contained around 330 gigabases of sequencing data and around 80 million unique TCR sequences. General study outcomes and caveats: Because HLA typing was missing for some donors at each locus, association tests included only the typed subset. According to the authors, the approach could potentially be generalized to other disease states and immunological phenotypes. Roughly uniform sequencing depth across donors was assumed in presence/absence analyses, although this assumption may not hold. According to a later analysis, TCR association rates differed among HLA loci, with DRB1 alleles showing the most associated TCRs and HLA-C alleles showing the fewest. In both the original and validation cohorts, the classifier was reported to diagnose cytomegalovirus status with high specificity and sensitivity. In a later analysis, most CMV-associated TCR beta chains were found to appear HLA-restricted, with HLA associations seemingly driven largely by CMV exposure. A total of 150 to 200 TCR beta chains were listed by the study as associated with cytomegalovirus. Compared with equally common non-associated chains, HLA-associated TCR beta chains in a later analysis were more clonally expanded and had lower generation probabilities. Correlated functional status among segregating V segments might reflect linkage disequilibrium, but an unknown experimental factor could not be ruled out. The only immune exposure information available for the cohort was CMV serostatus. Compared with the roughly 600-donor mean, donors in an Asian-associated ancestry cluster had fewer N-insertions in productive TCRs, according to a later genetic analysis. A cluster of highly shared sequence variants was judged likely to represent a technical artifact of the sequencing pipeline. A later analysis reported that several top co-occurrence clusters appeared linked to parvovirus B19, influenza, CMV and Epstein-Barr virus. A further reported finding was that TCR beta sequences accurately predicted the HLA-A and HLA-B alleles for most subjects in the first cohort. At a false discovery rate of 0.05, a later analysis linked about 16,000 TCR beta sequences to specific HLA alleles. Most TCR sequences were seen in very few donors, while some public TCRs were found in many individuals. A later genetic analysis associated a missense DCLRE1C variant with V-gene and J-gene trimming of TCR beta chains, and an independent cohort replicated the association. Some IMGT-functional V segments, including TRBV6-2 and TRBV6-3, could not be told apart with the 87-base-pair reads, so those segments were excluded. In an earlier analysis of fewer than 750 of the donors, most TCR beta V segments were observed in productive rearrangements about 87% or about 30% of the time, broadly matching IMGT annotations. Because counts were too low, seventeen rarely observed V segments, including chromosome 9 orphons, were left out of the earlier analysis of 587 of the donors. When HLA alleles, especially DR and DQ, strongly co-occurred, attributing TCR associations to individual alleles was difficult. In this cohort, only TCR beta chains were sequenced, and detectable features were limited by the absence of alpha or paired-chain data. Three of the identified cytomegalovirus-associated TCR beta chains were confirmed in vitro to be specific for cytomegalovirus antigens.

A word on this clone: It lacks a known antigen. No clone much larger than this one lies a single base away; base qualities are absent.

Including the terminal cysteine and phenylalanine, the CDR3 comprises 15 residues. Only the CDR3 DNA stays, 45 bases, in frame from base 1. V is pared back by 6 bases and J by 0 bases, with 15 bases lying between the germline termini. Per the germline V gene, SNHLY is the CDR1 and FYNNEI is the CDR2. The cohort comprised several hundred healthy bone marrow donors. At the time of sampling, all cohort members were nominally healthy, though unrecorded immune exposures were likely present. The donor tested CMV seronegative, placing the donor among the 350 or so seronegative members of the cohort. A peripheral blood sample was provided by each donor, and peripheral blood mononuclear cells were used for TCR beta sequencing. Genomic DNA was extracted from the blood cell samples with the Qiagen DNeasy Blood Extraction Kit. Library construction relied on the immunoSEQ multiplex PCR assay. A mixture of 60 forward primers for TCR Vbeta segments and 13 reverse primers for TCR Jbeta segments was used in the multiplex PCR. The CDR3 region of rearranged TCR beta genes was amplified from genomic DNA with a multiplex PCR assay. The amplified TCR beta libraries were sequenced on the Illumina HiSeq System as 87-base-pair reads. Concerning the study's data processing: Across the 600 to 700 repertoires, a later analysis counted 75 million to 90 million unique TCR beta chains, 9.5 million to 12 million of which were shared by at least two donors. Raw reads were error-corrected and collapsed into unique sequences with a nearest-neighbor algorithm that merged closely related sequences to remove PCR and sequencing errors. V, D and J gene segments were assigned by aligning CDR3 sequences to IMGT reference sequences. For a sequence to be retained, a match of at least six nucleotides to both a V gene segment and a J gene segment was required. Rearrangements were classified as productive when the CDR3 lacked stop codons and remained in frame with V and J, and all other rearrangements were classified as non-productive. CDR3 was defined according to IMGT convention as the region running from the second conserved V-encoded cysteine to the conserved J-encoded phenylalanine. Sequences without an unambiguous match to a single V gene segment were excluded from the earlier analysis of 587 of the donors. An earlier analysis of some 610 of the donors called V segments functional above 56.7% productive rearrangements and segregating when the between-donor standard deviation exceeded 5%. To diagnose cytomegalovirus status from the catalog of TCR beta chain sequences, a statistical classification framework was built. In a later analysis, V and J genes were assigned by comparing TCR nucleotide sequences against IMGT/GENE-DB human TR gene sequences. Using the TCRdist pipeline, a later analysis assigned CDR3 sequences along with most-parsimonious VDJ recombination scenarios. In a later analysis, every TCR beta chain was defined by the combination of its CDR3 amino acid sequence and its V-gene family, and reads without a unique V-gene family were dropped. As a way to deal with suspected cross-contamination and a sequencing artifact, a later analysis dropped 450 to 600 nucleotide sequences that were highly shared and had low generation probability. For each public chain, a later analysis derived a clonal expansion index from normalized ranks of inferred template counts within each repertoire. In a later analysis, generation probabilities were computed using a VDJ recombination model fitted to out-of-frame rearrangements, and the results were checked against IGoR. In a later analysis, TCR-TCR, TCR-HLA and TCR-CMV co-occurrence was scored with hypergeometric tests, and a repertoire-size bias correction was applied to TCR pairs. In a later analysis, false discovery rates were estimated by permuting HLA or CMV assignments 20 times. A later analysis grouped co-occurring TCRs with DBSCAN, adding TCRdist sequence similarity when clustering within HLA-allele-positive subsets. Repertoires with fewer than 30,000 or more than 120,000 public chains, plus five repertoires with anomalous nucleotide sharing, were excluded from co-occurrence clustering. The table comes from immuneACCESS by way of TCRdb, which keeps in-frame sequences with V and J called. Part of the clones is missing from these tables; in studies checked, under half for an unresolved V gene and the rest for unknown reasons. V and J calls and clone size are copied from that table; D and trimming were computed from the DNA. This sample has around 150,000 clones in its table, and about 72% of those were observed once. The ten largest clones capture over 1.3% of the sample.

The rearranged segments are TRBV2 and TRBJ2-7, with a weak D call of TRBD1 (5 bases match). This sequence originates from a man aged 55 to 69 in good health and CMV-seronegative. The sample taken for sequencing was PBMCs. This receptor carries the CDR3 CASRPILGVSYEQYF. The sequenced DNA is TGTGCCAGCAGACCTATCCTAGGGGTCTCCTACGAGCAGTACTTC.